This T cell receptor beta chain was found in a study of identical twins. Whole-study results and caveats: An excess of low generation probability was shown by twin-shared out-of-frame alpha sequences.

Every sampled donor was Caucasian and healthy. Many counts were recorded for this clonotype. The antigen is not known. TCRdb passed the 5' RACE reads through MiXCR, listing each CDR3 protein once. The sample holds 700,000 or so distinct CDR3 sequences, less than 10% seen once. The CDR3 is 16 amino acids. Trimming removed 0 bases at V and 10 bases at J, with 22 bases between. CDR1 and CDR2 (germline): SQVTM, ANQGSEA. In addition, the sample was reused for a study of yellow fever vaccine responses in identical twins.

The sequenced sample was PBMCs. This sequence was found in a woman under 30 in good health. This chain uses TRBV29-1 with TRBJ2-1; tentatively, D is TRBD2 (6 bases). In DNA form, the CDR3 reads TGCAGCGTTGAAGAATATGGCCAAACTATCGCGGGAGAGCAGTTCTTC. Amino acid sequence: CSVEEYGQTIAGEQFF.